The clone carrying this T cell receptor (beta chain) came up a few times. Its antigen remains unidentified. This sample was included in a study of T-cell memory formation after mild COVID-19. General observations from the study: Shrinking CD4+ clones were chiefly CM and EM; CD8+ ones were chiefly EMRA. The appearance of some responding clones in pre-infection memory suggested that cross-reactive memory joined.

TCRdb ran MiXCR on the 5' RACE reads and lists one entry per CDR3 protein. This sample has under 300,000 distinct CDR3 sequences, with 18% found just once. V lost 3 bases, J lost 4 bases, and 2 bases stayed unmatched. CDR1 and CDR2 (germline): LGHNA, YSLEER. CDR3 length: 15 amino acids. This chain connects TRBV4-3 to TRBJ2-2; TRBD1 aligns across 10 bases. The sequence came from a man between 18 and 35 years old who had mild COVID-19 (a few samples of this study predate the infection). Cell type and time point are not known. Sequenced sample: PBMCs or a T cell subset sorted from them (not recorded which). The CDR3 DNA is TGCGCCAGCAGCCACGGACAGGGGGGCACCGGGGAGCTGTTTTTT. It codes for CASSHGQGGTGELFF.